The T cell receptor (beta chain) under discussion was sequenced for a study of T cells in Graves' hyperthyroidism and ophthalmopathy. The wider study: The authors collected peripheral blood at initial diagnosis, before any treatment.

Overall study results and limits: Median prediction lead before ophthalmopathy onset was around seven months with the model.

Amplified TCR beta CDR3 regions derived from RNA transcripts. The TCR CDR3 first-round RT-PCR relied on the HTBI primer set. TCRdb processed the multiplex PCR reads anew with MiXCR; each CDR3 protein has one entry. The sample consists of more than 550,000 distinct CDR3 sequences, around 19% of them appearing once. V lost 7 bases and J 0 bases, leaving 14 bases between the germline ends. The CDR3 extends over 15 amino acids. Diagnosis rested on symptoms, serum thyroxine and TRAb, thyroid ultrasound, and orbital computed tomography. PBMCs were sourced from less than 12 ml fresh peripheral blood. This clonotype was counted a few times. Its antigen remains unknown.

The receptor's source is a woman between 45 and 60 years old with Graves' hyperthyroidism that later progressed to Graves' ophthalmopathy. The chain joins TRBV12-3 or TRBV12-4 to TRBJ2-3, with D possibly being TRBD1 or TRBD2 (7 bases each). Source material: blood. For the CDR3, the DNA is TGTGCCAGCACCCTCAGGGGGGGTAGCACAGATACGCAGTATTTT. Translation: CASTLRGGSTDTQYF.